The sequence of this T cell receptor beta chain was determined in a study of beta chain features in type 1 diabetes. Study results and caveats: Across all four CD4+ subsets, people with type 1 diabetes showed modestly shorter TCRB CDR3s.

Of the isolated RNA, all was reverse transcribed, and so the sequenced material was expressed TCRB transcripts. Assay: immunoSEQ multiplex PCR; the TCRdb copy retains only in-frame clones and omits some. Altogether more than 300,000 clones are present, 9.6% being singletons, with the ten largest covering roughly 0.54%. CDR1 and CDR2 (germline): SGHTA, FQGNSA. The V segment lost 8 bases and the J segment 2 bases; nucleotides outside the gene matches: 5. CDR3 length: 14 residues. Details on this clone: The antigen is unknown.

This rearrangement joins TRBV7-2 to TRBJ2-3; TRBD1 aligns across 9 bases. The sample was central memory CD4+ T cells from blood. The receptor was derived from a man between 25 and 39 years old with type 1 diabetes. The CDR3 sequence is CASADRGYTDTQYF. CDR3 nucleotides: TGTGCCAGCGCGGACAGGGGTTACACAGATACGCAGTATTTT. Full variable domain (missing parts from reference TRBV7-2 and TRBJ2-3): GAGVSQSPSNKVTEKGKDVELRCDPISGHTALYWYRQSLGQGLEFLIYFQGNSAPDKSGLPSDRFSAERTGGSVSTLTIQRTQQEDSAVYLCASADRGYTDTQYFGPGTRLTVL.